The clone carrying this T cell receptor (beta chain) has a handful of counts. The antigen remains undetermined. The V gene's germline CDR1 is SGDLS and CDR2 YYNGEE. This CDR3 is built from 15 residues. Between the trimmed V and J ends, which lost 2 bases and 5 bases, there was a span of 16 bases. This sample is part of a study of response to subunit inactivated influenza vaccine. TCRdb fed the RT-PCR reads into MiXCR, producing one record per CDR3 protein. The table has roughly 790,000 distinct CDR3 sequences, 21% seen once. Findings and caveats of the study: The authors suggested that every seasonal influenza vaccination recruits few new T cells.

Sequencing was performed on PBMCs from blood, taken 5 days after vaccination. This chain links TRBV9 with TRBJ2-5; D ambiguous. This sequence was found in a man aged 50 or older who received an inactivated influenza vaccine. The CDR3 reads CASSVLTGPRETQYF. The CDR3 DNA reads as TGTGCCAGCAGCGTCCTAACGGGCCCTAGGGAGACCCAGTACTTC.